This T cell receptor beta chain was sequenced during a study of blood T cell repertoires in COVID-19. Overall study context: Cohort 3 donors counted as recovered after two negative PCRs, clearance, or resolved symptoms. Donors in the United States, Italy and Spain gave samples during acute or convalescent COVID-19. From T cells, B-cell-depleted T cells, or PBMCs came the material, which was cDNA or gDNA.

The ends were cut back, 3 bases at V and 1 base at J, with 11 bases in the middle. This CDR3 spans 15 amino acids. CDR1 and CDR2 (germline): SGHKS, YYEKEE (reference sequence). In the original analysis: Amplifying reference gene primers gave estimates of nucleated cell counts. Profiled with immunoSEQ multiplex PCR; TCRdb holds only in-frame clones, not every one. The V and J calls and the clone size are those of that table, but D and trimming were determined from the DNA. Among roughly 210,000 clones listed, roughly 84% were seen once. Sequencing used PBMCs or T cells enriched from blood (not recorded which). J is TRBJ1-3 and V is TRBV5-5, with a weak D call TRBD1 (5 bases). This clonotype was obtained from a man aged 25 to 40 in a cohort exposed to, infected with or recovered from COVID-19 (not recorded which). This chain's CDR3 is CASSSQGISGNTIYF. For the CDR3, the DNA is TGTGCCAGCAGCTCGCAGGGTATTTCTGGAAACACCATATATTTT.